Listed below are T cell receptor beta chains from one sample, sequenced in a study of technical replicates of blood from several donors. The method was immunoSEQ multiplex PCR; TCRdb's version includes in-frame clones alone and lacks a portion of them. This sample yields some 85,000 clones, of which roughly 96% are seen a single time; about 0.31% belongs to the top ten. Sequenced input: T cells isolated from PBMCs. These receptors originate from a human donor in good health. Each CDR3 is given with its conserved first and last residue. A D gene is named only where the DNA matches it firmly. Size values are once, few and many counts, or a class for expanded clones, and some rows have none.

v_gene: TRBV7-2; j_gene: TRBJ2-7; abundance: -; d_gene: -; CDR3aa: CASSLEVAGSSYEQYF; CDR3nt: TGTGCCAGCAGCTTAGAGGTGGCGGGGAGCTCCTACGAGCAGTACTTC
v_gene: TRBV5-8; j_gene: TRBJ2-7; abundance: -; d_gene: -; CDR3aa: CASSSRLSYEQYF; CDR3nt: TGTGCCAGCAGCTCCCGACTCTCCTACGAGCAGTACTTC
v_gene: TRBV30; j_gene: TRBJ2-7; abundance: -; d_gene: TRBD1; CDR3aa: CAWSEPKGQGTYEQYF; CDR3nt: TGTGCCTGGAGTGAACCCAAAGGACAGGGGACCTACGAGCAGTACTTC
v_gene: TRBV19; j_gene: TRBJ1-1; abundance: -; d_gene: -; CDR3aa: CASSIQEGRTEAFF; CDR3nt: TGTGCCAGTAGTATTCAGGAGGGAAGGACTGAAGCTTTCTTT
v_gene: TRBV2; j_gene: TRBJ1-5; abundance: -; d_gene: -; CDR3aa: CASSVQQGNQPQHF; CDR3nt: TGTGCCAGCAGTGTGCAACAGGGAAATCAGCCCCAGCATTTT
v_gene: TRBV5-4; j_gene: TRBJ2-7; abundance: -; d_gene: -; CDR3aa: CASSSPGHHEQYF; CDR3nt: TGTGCCAGCAGCTCACCGGGACACCACGAGCAGTACTTC
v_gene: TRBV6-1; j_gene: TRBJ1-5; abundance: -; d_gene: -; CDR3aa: CASREVREINQPQHF; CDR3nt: TGTGCCAGCAGGGAAGTCCGGGAGATCAATCAGCCCCAGCATTTT
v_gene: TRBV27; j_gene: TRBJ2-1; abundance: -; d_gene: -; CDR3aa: CATKRNNEQFF; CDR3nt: TGTGCCACCAAGAGAAACAATGAGCAGTTCTTC
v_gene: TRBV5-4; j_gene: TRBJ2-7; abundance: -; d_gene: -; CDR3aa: CASRPGHFAGEQYF; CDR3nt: TGTGCCAGCAGGCCGGGACACTTCGCAGGCGAGCAGTACTTC
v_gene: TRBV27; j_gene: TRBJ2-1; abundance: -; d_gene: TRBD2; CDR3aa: CASSWGLAGDEQFF; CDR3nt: TGTGCCAGCAGTTGGGGACTAGCGGGAGATGAGCAGTTCTTC
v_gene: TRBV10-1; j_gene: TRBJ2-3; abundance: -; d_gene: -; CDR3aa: CASSEYPGPADTQYF; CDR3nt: TGCGCCAGCAGTGAGTATCCAGGGCCGGCAGATACGCAGTATTTT
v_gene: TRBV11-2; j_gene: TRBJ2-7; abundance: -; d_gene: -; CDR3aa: CASSLEGGVSYEQYF; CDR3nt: TGTGCCAGCAGCTTAGAGGGGGGAGTCTCCTACGAGCAGTACTTC
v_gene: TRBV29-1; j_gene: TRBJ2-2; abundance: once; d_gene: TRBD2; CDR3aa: CSVELSGSPTGELFF; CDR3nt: TGCAGCGTTGAACTTAGCGGGAGTCCCACCGGGGAGCTGTTTTTT
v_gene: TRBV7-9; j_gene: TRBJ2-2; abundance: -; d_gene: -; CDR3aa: CASSLRRSDTGELFF; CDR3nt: TGTGCCAGCAGCTTAAGGAGATCGGACACCGGGGAGCTGTTTTTT
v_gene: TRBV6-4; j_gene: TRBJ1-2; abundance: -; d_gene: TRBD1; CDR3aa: CASSRDRGLSGYTF; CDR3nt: TGTGCCAGCAGCCGGGACAGGGGGTTATCTGGCTACACCTTC
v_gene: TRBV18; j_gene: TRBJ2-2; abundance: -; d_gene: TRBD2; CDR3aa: CASSLNSGRSSGELFF; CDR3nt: TGTGCCAGCTCGCTGAACAGCGGGAGAAGTAGCGGGGAGCTGTTTTTT
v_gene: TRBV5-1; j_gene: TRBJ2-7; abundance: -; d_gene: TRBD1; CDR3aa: CASSPFGQGAEQYF; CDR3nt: TGCGCCAGCAGCCCGTTCGGACAGGGGGCCGAGCAGTACTTC
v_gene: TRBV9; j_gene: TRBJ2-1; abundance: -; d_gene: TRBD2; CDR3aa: CASSATSGVYNEQFF; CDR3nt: TGTGCCAGCAGCGCAACTAGCGGGGTCTACAATGAGCAGTTCTTC
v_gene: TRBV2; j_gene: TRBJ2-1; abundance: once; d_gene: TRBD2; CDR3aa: CASSVLAGEANEQFF; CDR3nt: TGTGCCAGCAGTGTATTAGCGGGAGAGGCGAATGAGCAGTTCTTC
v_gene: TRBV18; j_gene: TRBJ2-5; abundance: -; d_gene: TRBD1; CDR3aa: CASSPPEPQGWRETQYF; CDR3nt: TGTGCCAGCTCACCCCCGGAACCACAGGGGTGGCGAGAGACCCAGTACTTC
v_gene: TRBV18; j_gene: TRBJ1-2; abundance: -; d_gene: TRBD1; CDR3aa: CASSPTAGGNYGYTF; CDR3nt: TGTGCCAGCTCACCAACGGCAGGGGGTAACTATGGCTACACCTTC
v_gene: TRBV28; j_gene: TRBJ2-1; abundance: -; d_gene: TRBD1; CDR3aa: CASKTGGYNEQFF; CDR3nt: TGTGCCAGCAAAACAGGGGGATACAATGAGCAGTTCTTC
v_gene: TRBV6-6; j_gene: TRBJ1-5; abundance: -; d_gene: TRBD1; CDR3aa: CASGGQVGNQPQHF; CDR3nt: TGTGCCAGCGGAGGACAGGTTGGAAATCAGCCCCAGCATTTT
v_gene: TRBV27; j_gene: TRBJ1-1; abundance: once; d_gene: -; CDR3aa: CASSLAGAPLNTEAFF; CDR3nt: TGTGCCAGCAGTCTAGCAGGGGCCCCGTTGAACACTGAAGCTTTCTTT
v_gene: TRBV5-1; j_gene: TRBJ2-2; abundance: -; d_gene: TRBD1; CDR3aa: CASSERPTGDTGELFF; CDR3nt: TGCGCCAGCAGCGAGAGACCCACAGGGGACACCGGGGAGCTGTTTTTT
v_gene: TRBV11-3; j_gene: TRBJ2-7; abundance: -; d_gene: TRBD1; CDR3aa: CASSFIGTGPYEQYF; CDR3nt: TGTGCCAGCAGCTTTATCGGGACAGGGCCCTACGAGCAGTACTTC
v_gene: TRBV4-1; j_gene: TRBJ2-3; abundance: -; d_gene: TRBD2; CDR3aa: CASSPSGSRDTQYF; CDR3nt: TGCGCCAGCAGCCCCAGCGGGAGTAGAGATACGCAGTATTTT
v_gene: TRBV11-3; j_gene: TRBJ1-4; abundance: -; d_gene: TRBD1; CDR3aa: CASSPTGSATNEKLFF; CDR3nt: TGTGCCAGCAGCCCGACAGGGAGCGCAACTAATGAAAAACTGTTTTTT
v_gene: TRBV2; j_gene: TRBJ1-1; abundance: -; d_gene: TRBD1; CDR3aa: CASRLGQGTEAFF; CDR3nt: TGTGCCAGCAGGCTTGGACAGGGGACTGAAGCTTTCTTT
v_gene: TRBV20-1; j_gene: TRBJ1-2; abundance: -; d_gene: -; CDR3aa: CSATREAGYTF; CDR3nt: TGCAGTGCTACGAGGGAAGCTGGCTACACCTTC